Listed below are T cell receptor beta chains from one sample, sequenced in a study of post-analysis software for immune sequencing data. TCRdb ran MiXCR on the PCR reads and lists one entry per CDR3 protein. This sample has a few hundred thousand distinct CDR3 sequences, with approximately 31% found just once. Sequences were obtained from blood. All receptors come from a girl under 18 with multiple sclerosis. The CDR3 runs from the conserved cysteine through the conserved F or W. The D gene is left open where the match is weak. Size tells how often a clone was seen (once, few, many) or the class of an expanded clone, and some rows leave it out.

TRBJ2-4,-,TRBV5-1,-,TGCGCCAGCAGCTTGGGACTTAATGACATTCAGTACTTC,CASSLGLNDIQYF
TRBJ1-4,-,TRBV4-1,-,TGCGCCAGCAGCCAAAACTGGCTGAGTCTTAGAGAAAAACTGTTTTTT,CASSQNWLSLREKLFF
TRBJ2-1,-,TRBV10-3,-,TGTGCCATCAGTGAACGAGAGAATGAGCAGTTCTTC,CAISERENEQFF
TRBJ2-3,once,TRBV20-1,-,TGCAGTGCTAGTCCTGGGCGGGCTACAGATACGCAGTATTTT,CSASPGRATDTQYF
TRBJ2-5,few,TRBV5-6,TRBD1,TGTGCCAGCAGCTTTTCCCTGGGACAGGGGAGCCGGCAAGAGACCCAGTACTTC,CASSFSLGQGSRQETQYF
TRBJ1-2,-,TRBV4-1,-,TGCGCCAGCAGCCATTCTCTCACCGAAAACTATGGCTACACCTTC,CASSHSLTENYGYTF
TRBJ2-7,-,TRBV6-5,-,TGTGCCAGCAGGCACCGACGGGGCCACTACGAGCAGTACTTC,CASRHRRGHYEQYF
TRBJ1-5,-,TRBV28,-,TGTGCCAGCGGACCCTTCAATCAGCCCCCGCATTTT,CASGPFNQPPHF
TRBJ2-1,-,TRBV6-1,TRBD2,TGTGCCAGCAGTGCCCCGACTAGCTCGGTGGTCAATGAGCAGTTCTTC,CASSAPTSSVVNEQFF
TRBJ2-7,many,TRBV12-3/TRBV12-4,-,TGTGCCAGCAGTTTAATACCTAGCTCCTACGAGCAGTACTTC,CASSLIPSSYEQYF
TRBJ2-5,few,TRBV2,-,TGTGCCAGCAAGACACGAAGAGAGACCCAGTACTTC,CASKTRRETQYF
TRBJ2-4,-,TRBV12-3/TRBV12-4,-,TGTGCCAGCACCAGTTATCCGGTAGCCAAAAACATTCAGTACTTC,CASTSYPVAKNIQYF
TRBJ2-1,-,TRBV11-2,TRBD2,TGTGCCAGCAGCCCTACTGGACTAGTTTACAATGAGCAGTTCTTC,CASSPTGLVYNEQFF
TRBJ2-7,few,TRBV10-3,TRBD1,TGTGCCATCAGTGAGCGGGACAGCTCCTACGAGCAGTACTTC,CAISERDSSYEQYF
TRBJ2-1,-,TRBV11-2,TRBD2,TGTGCCAGCAGCGCCGGGACTAGCGGAGGCAATGAGCAGTTCTTC,CASSAGTSGGNEQFF
TRBJ1-1,-,TRBV28,-,TGTGCCAGCAGACGACGGAGGCAGAACACTGAAGCTTTCTTT,CASRRRRQNTEAFF
TRBJ2-5,few,TRBV7-3,-,TGTGCCAGCAGCTTAGGTTTGTCAGAGACCCAGTACTTC,CASSLGLSETQYF
TRBJ2-5,-,TRBV2,TRBD1,TGTGCCAGCAGTGAATCGACAGGGGGAGAGACCCAGTACTTC,CASSESTGGETQYF
TRBJ2-3,-,TRBV4-1,TRBD2,TGCGCCAGCAGCCGGACTAGCGGGGGTCGAAGGGATACGCAGTATTTT,CASSRTSGGRRDTQYF
TRBJ1-6,-,TRBV5-1,-,TGCGCCAGCAGCTTGCCCGGGGATGGACATTCACCCCTCCACTTT,CASSLPGDGHSPLHF
TRBJ1-6,-,TRBV7-2,-,TGTGCCAGCAGCTTAGCGCCCCTGGGGAATTCACCCCTCCACTTT,CASSLAPLGNSPLHF
TRBJ1-2,few,TRBV20-1,-,TGCAGTGCAGCGGGGGAGAAGGGCTACACCTTC,CSAAGEKGYTF
TRBJ2-1,-,TRBV2,TRBD2,TGTGCCAGCAGCCCGACTAGCGGGGGGCCCCTAGGAGGAAATGAGCAGTTCTTC,CASSPTSGGPLGGNEQFF
TRBJ2-3,-,TRBV29-1,-,TGCAGCGGTACAGGAGAACTAGAGTCTAGCACAGATACGCAGTATTTT,CSGTGELESSTDTQYF
TRBJ1-1,-,TRBV20-1,TRBD1,TGCAGTGCTAGCAAAGGGGGCGCTTTGAACACTGAAGCTTTCTTT,CSASKGGALNTEAFF
TRBJ2-1,-,TRBV25-1,TRBD2,TGTGCCAGCAGTGAATCTGAGGGAGGGCCAGAGACCCAGTTCTTC,CASSESEGGPETQFF
TRBJ1-2,few,TRBV18,-,TGTGCCAGCTCACCCGCCGGTTGGGGGGCGAGCTATGGCTACACCTTC,CASSPAGWGASYGYTF
TRBJ2-5,once,TRBV29-1,TRBD1,TGCAGCGTTGAAAGGGACAGCTATGTACAAGAGACCCAGTACTTC,CSVERDSYVQETQYF
TRBJ2-3,-,TRBV6-1,-,TGTGCCGGCAGTGAATGGACAGGGAGGGCAGATACGCAGTATTTT,CAGSEWTGRADTQYF
TRBJ2-1,few,TRBV5-1,TRBD2,TGCGCCAGCAGCTCCGGCGGGGGGCTTAGGTTTGAGCAGTTCTTC,CASSSGGGLRFEQFF
TRBJ1-2,few,TRBV12-3/TRBV12-4,TRBD1,TGTGCCAGCATTCCGGGACAGAGCCTTAACTATGGCTACACCTTC,CASIPGQSLNYGYTF